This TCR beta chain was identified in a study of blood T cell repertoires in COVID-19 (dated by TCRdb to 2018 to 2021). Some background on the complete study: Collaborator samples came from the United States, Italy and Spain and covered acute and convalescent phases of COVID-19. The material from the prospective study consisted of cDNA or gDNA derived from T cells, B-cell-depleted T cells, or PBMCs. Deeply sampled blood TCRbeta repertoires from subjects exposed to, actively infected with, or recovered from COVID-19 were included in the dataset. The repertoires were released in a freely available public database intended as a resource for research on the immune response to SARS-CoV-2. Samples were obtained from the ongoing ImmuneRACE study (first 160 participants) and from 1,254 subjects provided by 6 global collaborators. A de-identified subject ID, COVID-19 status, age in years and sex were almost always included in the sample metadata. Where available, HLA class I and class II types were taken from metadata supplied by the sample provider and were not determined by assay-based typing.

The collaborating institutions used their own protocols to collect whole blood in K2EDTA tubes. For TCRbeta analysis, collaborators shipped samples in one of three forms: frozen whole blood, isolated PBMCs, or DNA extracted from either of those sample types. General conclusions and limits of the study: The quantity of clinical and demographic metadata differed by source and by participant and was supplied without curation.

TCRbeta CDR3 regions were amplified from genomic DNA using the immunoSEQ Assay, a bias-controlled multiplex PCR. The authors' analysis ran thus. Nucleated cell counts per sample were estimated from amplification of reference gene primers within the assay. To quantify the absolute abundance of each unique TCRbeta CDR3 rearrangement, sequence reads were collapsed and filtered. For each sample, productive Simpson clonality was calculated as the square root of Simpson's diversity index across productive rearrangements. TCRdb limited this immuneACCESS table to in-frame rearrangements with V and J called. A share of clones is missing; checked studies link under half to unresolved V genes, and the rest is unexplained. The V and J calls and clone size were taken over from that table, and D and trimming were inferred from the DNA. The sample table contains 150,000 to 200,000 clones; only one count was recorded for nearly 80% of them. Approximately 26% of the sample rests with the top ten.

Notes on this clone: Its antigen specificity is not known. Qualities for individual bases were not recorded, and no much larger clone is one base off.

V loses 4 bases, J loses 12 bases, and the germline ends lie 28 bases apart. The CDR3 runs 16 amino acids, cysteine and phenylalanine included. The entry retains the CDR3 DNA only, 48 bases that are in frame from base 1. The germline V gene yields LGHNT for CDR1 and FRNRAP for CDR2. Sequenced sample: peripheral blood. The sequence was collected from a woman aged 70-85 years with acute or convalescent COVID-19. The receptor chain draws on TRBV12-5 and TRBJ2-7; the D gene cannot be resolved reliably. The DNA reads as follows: TGTGCTAGTGGTTCAGCTCCAACCTCAGACATCTTGACACGGTACTTC. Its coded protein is CASGSAPTSDILTRYF. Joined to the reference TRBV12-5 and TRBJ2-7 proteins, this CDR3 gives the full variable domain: DARVTQTPRHKVTEMGQEVTMRCQPILGHNTVFWYRQTMMQGLELLAYFRNRAPLDDSGMPKDRFSAEMPDATLATLKIQPSEPRDSAVYFCASGSAPTSDILTRYFGPGTRLTVT.